Presented here are 18 T cell receptor beta chains from one specimen sequenced in a study of cytomegalovirus exposure and HLA in healthy donors. 13 Jbeta primers and 60 Vbeta primers were used for the PCR. TCRdb's copy holds only in-frame clones and misses some; the assay was immunoSEQ multiplex PCR. Of under 150,000 clones in the sample, around 62% were seen once. The sample comprised PBMCs. These receptors were taken from a woman aged 40 to 50 in good health and CMV-seropositive.

This clone was seen only once. V is TRBV4-3 and J is TRBJ2-7; 14 bases match TRBD2. The V segment lost 1 base and the J segment 5 bases; nucleotides outside the gene matches: 7. Germline V gene sequence: CDR1 LGHNA, CDR2 YSLEER. This CDR3 has 17 residues. The CDR3 sequence is CASSQGFGTSGSNEQYF. CDR3 DNA sequence: TGCGCCAGCAGCCAAGGGTTCGGGACTAGCGGGAGCAACGAGCAGTACTTC.

The chain joins TRBV6-1 to TRBJ1-2; 8 nucleotides match TRBD1. V was clipped by 8 bases and J by 6 bases; unmatched bases: 11. CDR1 is MNHNS, CDR2 SASEGT, per germline. The CDR3 length is 14 residues. The CDR3 DNA reads TGTGCCAGCGGGGAGACAGGGGATACTAATGGCTACACCTTC. This gives the protein CASGETGDTNGYTF.

The rearrangement links TRBV4-3 to TRBJ2-7; the D gene is possibly TRBD2 (5 bases). V gave up 0 bases and J gave up 3 bases, with 9 bases separating them. There are 14 residues in the CDR3. Germline V gene sequence: CDR1 LGHNA, CDR2 YSLEER. The CDR3 spells CASSQERGSYEQYF. The CDR3 nucleotides are TGCGCCAGCAGCCAAGAACGGGGAAGCTACGAGCAGTACTTC.

This clone occurred a few times. This chain uses TRBV21-1 with TRBJ2-7; whether TRBD1, the table's D call, matches the DNA was not checked. TRBV21-1 constitutes a pseudogene. The CDR3 sequence is 18 residues long. The CDR3 protein is CASSKGKLEQGDSYEQYF. Written as DNA, the CDR3 is TGTGCCAGCAGCAAAGGGAAGCTGGAACAGGGGGACTCCTACGAGCAGTACTTC.

The chain is built from TRBV7-3 and TRBJ2-1; 9 bases fit TRBD2. CDR1 SGHTA and CDR2 FQGTGA come from the germline V gene. The CDR3 extends over 14 amino acids. Unmatched junction bases numbered 8, after V lost 4 bases and J lost 10 bases. The CDR3 DNA reads as TGTGCCAGCAGCTCGCCGGCTAGCGGGGTCGAGCAGTTCTTC. It is translated as CASSSPASGVEQFF.

The rearrangement uses TRBV4-3 and TRBJ2-1; a weak D match, TRBD1 (5 bases). Germline V gene data show CDR1 as LGHNA and CDR2 as YSLEER. V lost 3 bases and J lost 4, with 7 bases in between. The CDR3 is 13 amino acids. The DNA for the CDR3 is TGCGCCAGCAGCCAGTACAGGTACAATGAGCAGTTCTTC. Its protein is CASSQYRYNEQFF.

This chain links TRBV7-9 with TRBJ2-7, with D tentatively TRBD1 (5 bases). The CDR3 totals 16 residues. Germline V gene sequence: CDR1 SEHNR, CDR2 FQNEAQ (reference sequence). The V end lost 0 bases, the J end lost 5 bases, and 17 bases lay between the germline ends. The CDR3 reads CASSLAFSPGIDEQYF. CDR3 bases: TGTGCCAGCAGCTTAGCCTTTTCACCAGGGATCGACGAGCAGTACTTC.

This clone was seen more than once but under ten times. J is TRBJ1-5 and V is TRBV18, with unresolved D. Trimming removed 6 bases at V and 8 bases at J, with 14 bases between. In germline, CDR1 is KGHSH, CDR2 LQKENI. The CDR3 is made up of 13 amino acids. The CDR3 nucleotides are TGTGCCAGCTCGTCTGAGAGGTCGGAGCCCCAGCATTTT. It specifies CASSSERSEPQHF.

V is TRBV6-4 and J is TRBJ2-3, with a weak D call TRBD1 (6 bases). The CDR3 has 15 residues. CDR1 is MRHNA, CDR2 SNTAGT, per germline. Trimming shortened V by 3 bases and J by 6 bases, and 16 bases separated the two germline ends. The CDR3 DNA reads as TGTGCCAGCAGTGAGACAGGCCCATATTCGGATACGCAGTATTTT. As protein: CASSETGPYSDTQYF.

This clone was observed a handful of times. The gene calls are TRBV7-9 and TRBJ1-1; no clear D. The CDR3 covers 16 residues. Germline V gene data show CDR1 as SEHNR and CDR2 as FQNEAQ (reference sequence). V gave up 3 bases and J gave up 1 base, with 15 bases separating them. CDR3 nucleotides: TGTGCCAGCAGCTTCCTCCTTCTTGGAGCGAACACTGAAGCTTTCTTT. Its translation is CASSFLLLGANTEAFF.

The chain couples TRBV29-1 to TRBJ1-2; 9 nucleotides agree with TRBD1. V gave up 7 bases and J gave up 4 bases; unmatched junction bases: 10. The CDR3 has 14 amino acids. Looked up from germline, CDR1 is SQVTM and CDR2 is ANQGSEA. CDR3 protein: CSALATGGIYGYTF. The DNA for the CDR3 is TGCAGCGCCCTCGCGACAGGGGGTATCTATGGCTACACCTTC.

The chain carries TRBV5-5 and TRBJ2-5, with 8 positions matching TRBD1. This CDR3 has 17 residues. The ends lost 0 bases at V and 2 bases at J; junction bases unmatched: 9. CDR1 is SGHKS, CDR2 YYEKEE, per germline (reference sequence). The CDR3: CASSLDPNRGVQETQYF. Here the CDR3 DNA reads TGTGCCAGCAGCTTGGATCCTAACAGGGGGGTACAAGAGACCCAGTACTTC.

This clone was seen more than once but under ten times. The CDR3 is CASSPPTGKNQPQHF. The DNA of the CDR3 is TGTGCCAGCTCACCCCCTACAGGGAAGAATCAGCCCCAGCATTTT. This chain joins TRBV18 and TRBJ1-5, with TRBD1 as a possible D gene (6 bases). Trimming pared 3 bases from V and 4 bases from J, leaving 13 bases between. CDR1 and CDR2 from the germline V gene are KGHSH and LQKENI. There are 15 residues in the CDR3.

The rearrangement joins TRBV9 to TRBJ2-3; 7 positions agree with TRBD2. The V gene's germline CDR1 is SGDLS and CDR2 YYNGEE. Trimming at V came to 4 bases and at J to 2 bases, leaving 4 bases not matched to a gene. The CDR3 extends over 14 amino acids. CDR3 in amino acids: CASSWEGATDTQYF. The CDR3, as DNA: TGTGCCAGCAGCTGGGAGGGAGCCACAGATACGCAGTATTTT.

The count of this clone is one. The genes are TRBV18 and TRBJ2-2, with 11 positions matching TRBD2. The germline V gene has CDR1 KGHSH and CDR2 LQKENI. This CDR3 region has 16 residues. The trim removed 3 bases at V and 4 bases at J, leaving 4 bases unmatched. For the CDR3, the DNA is TGTGCCAGCTCACCCCGAGGGACTAGCGGCACCGGGGAGCTGTTTTTT. Translated: CASSPRGTSGTGELFF.

V is TRBV29-1 and J is TRBJ2-7, with D unclear. Germline CDR1 is SQVTM and CDR2 is ANQGSEA. This CDR3 is 14 amino acids long. Trimming removed 2 bases at V and 0 bases at J, with 11 bases between. CDR3 sequence: CSVEFQLPSYEQYF. CDR3 DNA: TGCAGCGTTGAATTTCAGTTACCCTCCTACGAGCAGTACTTC.

This clone has more than one count but fewer than ten. J is TRBJ1-5 and V is TRBV4-1; the D is unclear. This CDR3 has 16 amino acids. Germline assignment: CDR1 MGHRA and CDR2 YSYEKL. Trimming took off 1 base at V and 7 bases at J, with 17 bases between the two ends. This chain's CDR3 is CASSQGRPFVQQPQHF. The DNA of the CDR3 is TGCGCCAGCAGCCAAGGGAGGCCTTTCGTGCAACAGCCCCAGCATTTT.

This chain connects TRBV19 to TRBJ1-1, with D unresolved. The germline V gene has CDR1 LNHDA and CDR2 SQIVND (reference sequence). The CDR3 contains 13 residues. Trimming took off 2 bases at V and 10 bases at J, with 14 bases between the two ends. The CDR3, as DNA: TGTGCCAGTAGTATAATGACCCCAGGAGGAGCTTTCTTT. Protein: CASSIMTPGGAFF.